This T cell receptor beta chain was retrieved from a study of blood T cell repertoires in COVID-19. Study in general: PBMCs, B-cell-depleted T cells, or T cells provided the cDNA or gDNA that made up the material.

Original analysis: Amplified reference gene primers provided the basis for estimating nucleated cell counts. The repertoire was sequenced with immunoSEQ multiplex PCR; TCRdb's copy has only in-frame clones and lacks some. V and J calls and clone size follow that table, whereas D and trimming were derived from the DNA. The table includes tens of thousands of clones, about 87% detected once. Relative to its sample, this clone is medium-sized. This receptor was identified in a man aged 50 to 59 with acute or convalescent COVID-19. The sample was peripheral blood.

This CDR3 is CASSLVAGEGETQYF. Written as DNA, the CDR3 is TGTGCCAGCAGCTTAGTAGCGGGAGAGGGAGAGACCCAGTACTTC. The genes are TRBV7-2 and TRBJ2-5; 9 bases line up with TRBD2. There are 15 residues in the CDR3. The V gene end was trimmed by 1 base and the J gene end by 4 bases; junction bases not matched to a gene: 4. Germline-derived CDR1 and CDR2 are SGHTA and FQGNSA.